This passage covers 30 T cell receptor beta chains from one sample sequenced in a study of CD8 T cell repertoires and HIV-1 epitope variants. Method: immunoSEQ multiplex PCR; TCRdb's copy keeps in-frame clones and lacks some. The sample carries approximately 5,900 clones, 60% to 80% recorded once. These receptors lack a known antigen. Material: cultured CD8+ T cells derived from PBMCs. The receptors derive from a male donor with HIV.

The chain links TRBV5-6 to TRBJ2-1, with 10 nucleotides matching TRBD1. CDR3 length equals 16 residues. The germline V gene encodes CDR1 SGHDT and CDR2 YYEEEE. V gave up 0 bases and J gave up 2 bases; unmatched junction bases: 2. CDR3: CASSLGQGATYNEQFF. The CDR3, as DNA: TGTGCCAGCAGCTTGGGACAGGGGGCCACCTACAATGAGCAGTTCTTC. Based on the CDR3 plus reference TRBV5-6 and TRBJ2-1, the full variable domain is DAGVTQSPTHLIKTRGQQVTLRCSPKSGHDTVSWYQQALGQGPQFIFQYYEEEERQRGNFPDRFSGHQFPNYSSELNVNALLLGDSALYLCASSLGQGATYNEQFFGPGTRLTVL.

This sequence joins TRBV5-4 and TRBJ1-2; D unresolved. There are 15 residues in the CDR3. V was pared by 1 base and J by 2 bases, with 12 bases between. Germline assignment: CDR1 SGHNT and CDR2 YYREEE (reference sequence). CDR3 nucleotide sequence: TGTGCCAGCAGCTTGACAGAGCGAGAGAACTATGGCTACACCTTC. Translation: CASSLTERENYGYTF.

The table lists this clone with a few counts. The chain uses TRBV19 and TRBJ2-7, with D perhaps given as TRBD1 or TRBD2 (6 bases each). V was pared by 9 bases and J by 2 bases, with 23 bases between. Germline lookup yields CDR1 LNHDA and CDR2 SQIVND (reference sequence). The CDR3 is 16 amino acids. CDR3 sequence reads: CASPWGEHRDPYEQYF. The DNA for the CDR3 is TGTGCCAGCCCCTGGGGGGAACACAGGGATCCCTACGAGCAGTACTTC.

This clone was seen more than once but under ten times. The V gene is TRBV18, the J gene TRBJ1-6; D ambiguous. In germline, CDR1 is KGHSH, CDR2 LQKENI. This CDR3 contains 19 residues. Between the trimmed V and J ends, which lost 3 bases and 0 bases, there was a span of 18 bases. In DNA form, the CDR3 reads TGTGCCAGCTCACCGCTATGGGATGATTCAGGCTCCTATAATTCACCCCTCCACTTT. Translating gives CASSPLWDDSGSYNSPLHF.

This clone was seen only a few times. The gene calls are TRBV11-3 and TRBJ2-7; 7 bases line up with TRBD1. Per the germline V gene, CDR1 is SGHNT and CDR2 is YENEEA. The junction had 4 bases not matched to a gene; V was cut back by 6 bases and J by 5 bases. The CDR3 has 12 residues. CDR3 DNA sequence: TGTGCCAGCAGTTATACAGGGGACGAGCAGTACTTC. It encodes CASSYTGDEQYF.

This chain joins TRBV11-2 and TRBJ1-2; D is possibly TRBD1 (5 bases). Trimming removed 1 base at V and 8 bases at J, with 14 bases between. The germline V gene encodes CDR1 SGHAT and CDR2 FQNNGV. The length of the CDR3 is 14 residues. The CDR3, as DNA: TGTGCCAGCAGCTTAGGATCGGCAGGGCAAGGCTACACCTTC. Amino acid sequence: CASSLGSAGQGYTF.

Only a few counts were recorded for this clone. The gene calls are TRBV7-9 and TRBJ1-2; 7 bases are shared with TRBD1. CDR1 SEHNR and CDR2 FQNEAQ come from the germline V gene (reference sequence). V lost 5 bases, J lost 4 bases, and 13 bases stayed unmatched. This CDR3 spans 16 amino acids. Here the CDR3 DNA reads TGTGCCAGCAGCGAAACGGGACAGACAAAATTCTATGGCTACACCTTC. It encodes CASSETGQTKFYGYTF.

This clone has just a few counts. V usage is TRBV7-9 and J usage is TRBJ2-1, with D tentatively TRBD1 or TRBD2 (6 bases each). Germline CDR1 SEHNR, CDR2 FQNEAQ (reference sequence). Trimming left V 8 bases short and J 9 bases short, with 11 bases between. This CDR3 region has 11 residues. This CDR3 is CASLQGGEQFF. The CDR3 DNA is TGTGCCAGCTTACAGGGAGGTGAGCAGTTCTTC. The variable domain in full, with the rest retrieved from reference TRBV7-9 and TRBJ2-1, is DTGVSQNPRHKITKRGQNVTFRCDPISEHNRLYWYRQTLGQGPEFLTYFQNEAQLEKSRLLSDRFSAERPKGSFSTLEIQRTEQGDSAMYLCASLQGGEQFFGPGTRLTVL.

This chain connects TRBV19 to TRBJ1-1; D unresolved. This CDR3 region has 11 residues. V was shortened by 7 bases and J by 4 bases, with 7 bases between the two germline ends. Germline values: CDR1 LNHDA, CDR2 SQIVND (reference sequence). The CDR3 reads CASMGSTEAFF. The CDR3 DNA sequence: TGTGCCAGTATGGGGAGCACTGAAGCTTTCTTT.

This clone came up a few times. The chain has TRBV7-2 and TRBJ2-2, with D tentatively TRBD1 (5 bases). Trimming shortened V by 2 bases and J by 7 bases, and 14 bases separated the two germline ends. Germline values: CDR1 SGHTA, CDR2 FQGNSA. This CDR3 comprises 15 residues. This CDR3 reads CASSLLQGGGGELFF. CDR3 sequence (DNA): TGTGCCAGCAGCTTATTGCAGGGCGGCGGCGGGGAGCTGTTTTTT.

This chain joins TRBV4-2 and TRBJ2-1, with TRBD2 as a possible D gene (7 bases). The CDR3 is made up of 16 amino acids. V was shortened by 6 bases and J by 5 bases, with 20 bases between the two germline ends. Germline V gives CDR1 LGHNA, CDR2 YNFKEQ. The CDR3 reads CASSFTGGRMNNEQFF. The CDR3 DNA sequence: TGTGCCAGCAGTTTCACCGGGGGGCGAATGAACAATGAGCAGTTCTTC.

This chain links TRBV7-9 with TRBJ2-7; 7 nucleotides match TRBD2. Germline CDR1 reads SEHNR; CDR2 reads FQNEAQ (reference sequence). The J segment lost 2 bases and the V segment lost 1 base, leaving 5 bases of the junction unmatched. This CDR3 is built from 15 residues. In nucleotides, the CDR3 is TGTGCCAGCAGCTTAGTGGGCGGGGGTGCCTACGAGCAGTACTTC. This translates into CASSLVGGGAYEQYF.

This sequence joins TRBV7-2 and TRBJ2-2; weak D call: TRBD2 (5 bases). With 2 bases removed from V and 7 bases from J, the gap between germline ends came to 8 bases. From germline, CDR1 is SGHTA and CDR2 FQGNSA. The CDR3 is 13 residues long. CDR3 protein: CASSLIGDGELFF. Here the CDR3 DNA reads TGTGCCAGCAGCTTAATCGGGGACGGGGAGCTGTTTTTT.

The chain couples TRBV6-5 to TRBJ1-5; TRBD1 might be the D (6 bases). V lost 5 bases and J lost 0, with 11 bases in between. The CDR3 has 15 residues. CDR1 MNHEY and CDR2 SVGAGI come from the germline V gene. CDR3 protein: CASSLTGVSNQPQHF. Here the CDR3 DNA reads TGTGCCAGCAGTCTGACAGGCGTTAGCAATCAGCCCCAGCATTTT.

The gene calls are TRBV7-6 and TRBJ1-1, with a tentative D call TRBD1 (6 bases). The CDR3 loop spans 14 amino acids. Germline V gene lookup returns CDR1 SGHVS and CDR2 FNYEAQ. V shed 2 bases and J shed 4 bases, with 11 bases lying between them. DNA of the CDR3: TGTGCCAGCAGCTTAAACAGGGACGGCACTGAAGCTTTCTTT. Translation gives CASSLNRDGTEAFF.

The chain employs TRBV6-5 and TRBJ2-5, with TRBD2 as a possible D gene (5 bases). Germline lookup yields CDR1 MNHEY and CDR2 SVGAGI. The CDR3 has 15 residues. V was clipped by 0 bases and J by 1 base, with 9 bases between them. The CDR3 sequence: CASSYSPSGQETQYF. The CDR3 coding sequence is TGTGCCAGCAGTTACTCGCCAAGCGGCCAAGAGACCCAGTACTTC.

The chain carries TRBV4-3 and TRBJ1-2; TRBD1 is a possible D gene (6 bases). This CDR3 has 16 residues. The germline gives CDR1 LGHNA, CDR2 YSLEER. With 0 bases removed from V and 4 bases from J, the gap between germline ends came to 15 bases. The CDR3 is CASSQDEGDRIYGYTF. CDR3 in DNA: TGCGCCAGCAGCCAAGATGAGGGAGACAGGATCTATGGCTACACCTTC.

The CDR3 bases are TGCGCCAGCAGCATCCCCGGACAGGCGAGCACAGATACGCAGTATTTT. Protein product: CASSIPGQASTDTQYF. The chain carries TRBV5-1 and TRBJ2-3; TRBD1 aligns across 7 bases. The CDR3 spans 16 residues. Germline-derived CDR1 and CDR2 are SGHRS and YFSETQ. The V gene end was trimmed by 4 bases and the J gene end by 0 bases; junction bases not matched to a gene: 8.

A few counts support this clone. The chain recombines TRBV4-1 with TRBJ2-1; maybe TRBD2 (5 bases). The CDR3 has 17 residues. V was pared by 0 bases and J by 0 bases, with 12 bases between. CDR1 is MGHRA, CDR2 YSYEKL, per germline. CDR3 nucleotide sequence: TGCGCCAGCAGCCAAGAAAGAGGGCTGAGCTCCTACAATGAGCAGTTCTTC. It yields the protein CASSQERGLSSYNEQFF.

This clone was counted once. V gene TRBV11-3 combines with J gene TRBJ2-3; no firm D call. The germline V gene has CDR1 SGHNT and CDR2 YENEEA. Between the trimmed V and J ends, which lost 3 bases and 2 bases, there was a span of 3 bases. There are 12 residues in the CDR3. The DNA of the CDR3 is TGTGCCAGCAGCTTCGCCACAGATACGCAGTATTTT. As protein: CASSFATDTQYF.

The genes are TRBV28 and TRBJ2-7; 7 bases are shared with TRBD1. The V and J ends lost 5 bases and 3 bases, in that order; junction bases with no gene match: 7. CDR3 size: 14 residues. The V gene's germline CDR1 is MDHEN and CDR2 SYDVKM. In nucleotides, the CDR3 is TGTGCCAGCAGTCTGTCAGGGGGTGACTACGAGCAGTACTTC. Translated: CASSLSGGDYEQYF.

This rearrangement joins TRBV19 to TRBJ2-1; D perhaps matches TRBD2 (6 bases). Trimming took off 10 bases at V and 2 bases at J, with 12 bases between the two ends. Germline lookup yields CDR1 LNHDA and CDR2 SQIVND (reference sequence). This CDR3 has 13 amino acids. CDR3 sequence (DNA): TGTGCCACCGAAACTAGCACCTACAATGAGCAGTTCTTC. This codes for CATETSTYNEQFF.

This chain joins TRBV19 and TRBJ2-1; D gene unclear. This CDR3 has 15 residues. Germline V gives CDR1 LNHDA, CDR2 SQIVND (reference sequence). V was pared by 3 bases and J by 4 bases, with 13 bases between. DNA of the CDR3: TGTGCCAGTAGTATGTCGGGCTCCCGATACAATGAGCAGTTCTTC. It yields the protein CASSMSGSRYNEQFF. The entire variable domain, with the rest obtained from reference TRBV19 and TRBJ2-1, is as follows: DGGITQSPKYLFRKEGQNVTLSCEQNLNHDAMYWYRQDPGQGLRLIYYSQIVNDFQKGDIAEGYSVSREKKESFPLTVTSAQKNPTAFYLCASSMSGSRYNEQFFGPGTRLTVL.

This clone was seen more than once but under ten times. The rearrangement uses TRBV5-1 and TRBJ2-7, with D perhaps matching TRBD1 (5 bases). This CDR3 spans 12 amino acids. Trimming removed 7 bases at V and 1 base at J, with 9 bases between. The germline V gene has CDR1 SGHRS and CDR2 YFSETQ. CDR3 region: CASEGDSYEQYF. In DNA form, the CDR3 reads TGCGCCAGCGAAGGGGATTCCTACGAGCAGTACTTC.

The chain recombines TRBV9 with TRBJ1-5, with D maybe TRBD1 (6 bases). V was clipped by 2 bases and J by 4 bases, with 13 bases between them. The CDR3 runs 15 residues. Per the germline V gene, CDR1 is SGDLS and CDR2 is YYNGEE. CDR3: CASSVAGERNQPQHF. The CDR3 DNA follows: TGTGCCAGCAGCGTCGCAGGGGAAAGAAATCAGCCCCAGCATTTT.

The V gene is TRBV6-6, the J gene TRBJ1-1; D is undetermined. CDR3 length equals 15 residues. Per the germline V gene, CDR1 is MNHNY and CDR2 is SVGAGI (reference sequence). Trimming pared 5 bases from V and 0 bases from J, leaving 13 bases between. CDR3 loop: CASSLVEGLNTEAFF. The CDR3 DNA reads TGTGCCAGCAGTCTAGTAGAGGGCCTGAACACTGAAGCTTTCTTT.

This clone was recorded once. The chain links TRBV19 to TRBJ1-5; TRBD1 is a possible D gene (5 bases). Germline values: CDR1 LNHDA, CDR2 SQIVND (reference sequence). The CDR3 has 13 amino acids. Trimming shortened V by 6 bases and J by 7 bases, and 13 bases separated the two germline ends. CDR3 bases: TGTGCCAGTAGCCCCGGGTCAGGGCAGCCCCAGCATTTT. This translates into CASSPGSGQPQHF. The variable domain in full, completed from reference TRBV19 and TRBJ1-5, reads DGGITQSPKYLFRKEGQNVTLSCEQNLNHDAMYWYRQDPGQGLRLIYYSQIVNDFQKGDIAEGYSVSREKKESFPLTVTSAQKNPTAFYLCASSPGSGQPQHFGDGTRLSIL.

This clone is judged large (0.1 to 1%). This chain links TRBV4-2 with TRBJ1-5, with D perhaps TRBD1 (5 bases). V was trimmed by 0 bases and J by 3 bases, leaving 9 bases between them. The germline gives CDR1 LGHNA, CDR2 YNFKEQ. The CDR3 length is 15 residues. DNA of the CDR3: TGTGCCAGCAGCCAAGAAGGGGAAACCAATCAGCCCCAGCATTTT. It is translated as CASSQEGETNQPQHF.

Here the CDR3 reads CASSFSSGGTDTQYF. The CDR3 region has the DNA TGTGCCAGCAGCTTTAGTTCGGGGGGCACAGATACGCAGTATTTT. The V gene is TRBV7-6, the J gene TRBJ2-3; D might be TRBD2 (6 bases). Germline V gene sequence: CDR1 SGHVS, CDR2 FNYEAQ. With 3 bases removed from V and 1 base from J, the gap between germline ends came to 11 bases. The CDR3 has 15 residues.

This CDR3 reads CASSTGKLSADTQYF. The CDR3 coding sequence is TGTGCCAGTAGTACAGGGAAGTTGAGCGCAGATACGCAGTATTTT. The chain employs TRBV19 and TRBJ2-3; D is perhaps TRBD1 (5 bases). The CDR3 contains 15 residues. CDR1 and CDR2 from the germline V gene are LNHDA and SQIVND (reference sequence). V was shortened by 4 bases and J by 4 bases, with 15 bases between the two germline ends.